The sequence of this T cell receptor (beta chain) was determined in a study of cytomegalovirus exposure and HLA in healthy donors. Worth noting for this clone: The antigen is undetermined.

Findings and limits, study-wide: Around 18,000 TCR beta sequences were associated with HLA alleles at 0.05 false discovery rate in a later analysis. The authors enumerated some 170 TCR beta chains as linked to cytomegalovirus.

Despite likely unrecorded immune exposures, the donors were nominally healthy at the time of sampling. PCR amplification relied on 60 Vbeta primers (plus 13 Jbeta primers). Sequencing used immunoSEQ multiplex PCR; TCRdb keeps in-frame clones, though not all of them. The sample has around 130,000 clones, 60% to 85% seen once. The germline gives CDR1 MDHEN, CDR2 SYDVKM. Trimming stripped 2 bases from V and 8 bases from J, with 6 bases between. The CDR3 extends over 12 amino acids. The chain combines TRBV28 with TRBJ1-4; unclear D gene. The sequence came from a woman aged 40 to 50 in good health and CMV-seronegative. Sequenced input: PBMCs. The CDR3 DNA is TGTGCCAGCAGTTTACGTCCCGAAAAACTGTTTTTT. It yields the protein CASSLRPEKLFF.